In this sample, the clone carrying this TCR beta chain turned up many times. Antigen unknown. V lost 3 bases to trimming and J lost 7 bases; unmatched junction nucleotides: 8. The CDR3 runs to 15 residues. Per germline, CDR1 SGDLS and CDR2 YYNGEE. The source of the sample is a study of T cells in Graves' hyperthyroidism and ophthalmopathy. General study results and limits: Patients with ophthalmopathy were separated from those with stable hyperthyroidism by a 13 V-J model.

At first hyperthyroidism diagnosis, before any ophthalmopathy symptoms, the blood sample was collected. Authors of the study amplified TCR beta CDR3 regions from RNA transcripts. Initially, a first-round RT-PCR of the TCR CDR3 employed the HTBI primer set. TCRdb re-called the multiplex PCR reads with MiXCR, one entry per CDR3 protein. The data show under 750,000 distinct CDR3 sequences, approximately 18% seen once. The specimen was blood. The V call is TRBV9, the J call TRBJ2-7, with TRBD2 identical over 12 bases. This TCR was sampled from a woman between 45 and 65 years old with Graves' hyperthyroidism that later progressed to Graves' ophthalmopathy. The CDR3 sequence is CASSAGTSGHLEQYF. In DNA, the CDR3 is TGTGCCAGCAGCGCCGGGACTAGCGGGCACCTGGAGCAGTACTTC.